This entry lists 18 T cell receptor beta chains sequenced from one sample in a study of radiation and T cells in renal cell carcinoma. The time point is: blood 2 weeks post-SBRT. Treatment in this sample: 15 Gy SBRT to primary tumor, nephrectomy 4 weeks later. Profiled with immunoSEQ multiplex PCR; TCRdb holds only in-frame clones, not every one. Seen here are 45,000 to 55,000 clones, less than 85% observed once, and the top ten hold 29%. The specimen was blood, collected from a patient whose treatment included radiotherapy and nephrectomy. These receptors all stem from a woman in her 70s with renal cell carcinoma.

J is TRBJ2-1 and V is TRBV5-6; perhaps TRBD1 as D (5 bases). Trimming removed 4 bases from V and 2 bases from J, with 13 bases in between. The CDR3 contains 15 residues. CDR1 SGHDT and CDR2 YYEEEE come from the germline V gene. The CDR3 DNA sequence: TGTGCCAGCAGCGAGGACAATTCCGCCTACAATGAGCAGTTCTTC. Translating it yields CASSEDNSAYNEQFF.

V gene TRBV7-9 combines with J gene TRBJ2-7; the D is unclear. The V end lost 4 bases, the J end lost 4 bases, and 8 bases lay between the germline ends. The CDR3 sequence is 12 residues long. The germline CDR1 and CDR2 sequences are SEHNR and FQNEAQ (reference sequence). Here the CDR3 reads CASSSQGYEQYF. The CDR3 region has the DNA TGTGCCAGCAGCTCCCAAGGATACGAGCAGTACTTC.

V gene TRBV7-2 combines with J gene TRBJ2-1; D is ambiguous. Germline CDR1 and CDR2: SGHTA and FQGNSA. Trimming removed 2 bases from V and 5 bases from J, with 4 bases in between. The CDR3 contains 12 residues. CDR3 region: CASSLSHNEQFF. CDR3 nucleotides: TGTGCCAGCAGCTTAAGCCACAATGAGCAGTTCTTC.

The chain uses TRBV5-1 and TRBJ1-6; 8 nucleotides match TRBD1. The CDR3 loop spans 17 amino acids. V gave up 0 bases and J gave up 4 bases; unmatched junction bases: 6. The germline CDR1 and CDR2 sequences are SGHRS and YFSETQ. The CDR3: CASSLGSGGAYNSPLHF. As DNA, the CDR3 is TGCGCCAGCAGCTTGGGTTCAGGGGGCGCGTATAATTCACCCCTCCACTTT. Based on the CDR3 plus reference TRBV5-1 and TRBJ1-6, the full variable domain is KAGVTQTPRYLIKTRGQQVTLSCSPISGHRSVSWYQQTPGQGLQFLFEYFSETQRNKGNFPGRFSGRQFSNSRSEMNVSTLELGDSALYLCASSLGSGGAYNSPLHFGNGTRLTVT.

The rearrangement links TRBV7-9 to TRBJ2-7; D is possibly TRBD1 (6 bases). CDR1 and CDR2 from the germline V gene are SEHNR and FQNEAQ (reference sequence). V shed 4 bases and J shed 3 bases, with 13 bases lying between them. The CDR3 covers 14 residues. The CDR3 protein is CASSYMTGHYEQYF. CDR3 in DNA: TGTGCCAGCAGCTATATGACGGGACACTACGAGCAGTACTTC.

The genes are TRBV10-2 and TRBJ1-1, with 10 bases aligning to TRBD1. Germline trimming cut 6 bases from V and 8 bases from J; bases unmatched to any gene: 6. The CDR3 is made up of 13 amino acids. Germline V gives CDR1 WSHSY, CDR2 SAAADI. Here the CDR3 reads CASRGTGVGEAFF. CDR3 coding DNA: TGCGCCAGCAGGGGGACAGGGGTCGGGGAAGCTTTCTTT.

The rearrangement links TRBV28 to TRBJ1-5; 9 nucleotides line up with TRBD1. The CDR3 contains 14 residues. V was pared by 4 bases and J by 5 bases, with 3 bases of the junction left unmatched. Germline V CDR1 and CDR2: MDHEN, SYDVKM. The CDR3 region is CASSSGQGDQPQHF. The CDR3 bases are TGTGCCAGCAGTTCGGGACAGGGTGATCAGCCCCAGCATTTT. Variable domain in full (rest from reference TRBV28 and TRBJ1-5): DVKVTQSSRYLVKRTGEKVFLECVQDMDHENMFWYRQDPGLGLRLIYFSYDVKMKEKGDIPEGYSVSREKKERFSLILESASTNQTSMYLCASSSGQGDQPQHFGDGTRLSIL.

The rearrangement uses TRBV13 and TRBJ2-5, with D maybe TRBD1 (6 bases). The germline V and J ends were trimmed by 2 bases and 5 bases, with 6 bases remaining between them. Germline V gene sequence: CDR1 PRHDT, CDR2 FYEKMQ (reference sequence). The CDR3 sequence is 12 residues long. The CDR3 coding sequence is TGTGCCAGCAGCTTAAGGGGGGAGACCCAGTACTTC. Protein: CASSLRGETQYF.

The genes are TRBV29-1 and TRBJ2-3, with D possibly being TRBD1 (6 bases). The CDR3 contains 13 residues. Trimming left V 2 bases short and J 6 bases short, with 12 bases between. CDR1 and CDR2 (germline): SQVTM, ANQGSEA. In DNA, the CDR3 is TGCAGCGTTGAACAGGGGACGGGTGATACGCAGTATTTT. This gives the protein CSVEQGTGDTQYF.

The sample holds a few counts of this clone. The chain combines TRBV7-8 with TRBJ1-2, with D perhaps TRBD1 (6 bases). CDR1 and CDR2 from the germline V gene are SGHVS and FQNEAQ. This CDR3 comprises 13 residues. The V end was cut by 4 bases, the J end by 6 bases, with 12 bases between. The CDR3 is CASSSRAGDGYTF. The CDR3 DNA sequence: TGTGCCAGCAGCTCCCGGGCAGGGGATGGCTACACCTTC.

This sequence joins TRBV14 and TRBJ2-1; D unclear. Germline CDR1 is SGHDN and CDR2 is FVKESK. CDR3 length: 14 amino acids. V shed 2 bases and J shed 7 bases, with 12 bases lying between them. CDR3 sequence: CASSQRTAGNEQFF. The CDR3 DNA reads TGTGCCAGCAGCCAACGGACCGCCGGGAATGAGCAGTTCTTC. Supplemented by reference TRBV14 and TRBJ2-1, the full variable domain reads EAGVTQFPSHSVIEKGQTVTLRCDPISGHDNLYWYRRVMGKEIKFLLHFVKESKQDESGMPNNRFLAERTGGTYSTLKVQPAELEDSGVYFCASSQRTAGNEQFFGPGTRLTVL.

The chain combines TRBV7-9 with TRBJ2-1; TRBD1 matches at 7 bases. Germline V gene sequence: CDR1 SEHNR, CDR2 FQNEAQ (reference sequence). CDR3 length: 16 residues. The J segment lost 5 bases and the V segment lost 11 bases, leaving 18 bases of the junction unmatched. This chain's CDR3 is CASRGQQGKKDNEQFF. The CDR3 DNA is TGTGCCTCAAGGGGTCAACAGGGGAAGAAGGACAATGAGCAGTTCTTC.

The chain is built from TRBV19 and TRBJ1-1; D is perhaps TRBD1 (6 bases). V dropped 6 bases and J dropped 3 bases, with 14 bases sitting between them. CDR1 is LNHDA and CDR2 is SQIVND in the germline V gene (reference sequence). The CDR3 spans 14 residues. The CDR3 coding sequence is TGTGCCAGTAGCCGGACAGAACGAGACACTGAAGCTTTCTTT. It codes for CASSRTERDTEAFF.

V gene TRBV7-9 combines with J gene TRBJ2-2; D ambiguous. The CDR3 runs 14 residues. V lost 3 bases to trimming and J lost 4 bases, with 9 bases between them. Germline lookup yields CDR1 SEHNR and CDR2 FQNEAQ (reference sequence). The CDR3 loop reads CASSFTESTGELFF. The CDR3 DNA follows: TGTGCCAGCAGCTTCACTGAATCCACCGGGGAGCTGTTTTTT.

The rearrangement joins TRBV28 to TRBJ2-7; no clear D. The CDR3 covers 14 residues. Trimming pared 5 bases from V and 1 base from J, leaving 12 bases between. Germline CDR1 reads MDHEN; CDR2 reads SYDVKM. CDR3 bases: TGTGCCAGCAGTCAGTCCTTAGGGTCCTACGAGCAGTACTTC. Its translation is CASSQSLGSYEQYF.

This chain links TRBV21-1 with TRBJ2-4. TRBV21-1 is tagged as a pseudogene. The CDR3 totals 15 residues. The CDR3 DNA sequence: TGTGCCAGCAGAAGACACCGGCGGTACAAAAACATTCAGTACTTC. Encoded protein: CASRRHRRYKNIQYF.

V usage is TRBV25-1 and J usage is TRBJ2-1; a weak D match, TRBD1 (5 bases). V was pared by 3 bases and J by 3 bases, with 15 bases between. Per germline, CDR1 MGHDK and CDR2 SYGVNS. This CDR3 contains 16 residues. CDR3 protein: CASSDTGRGGYNEQFF. CDR3 coding DNA: TGTGCCAGCAGTGACACAGGAAGGGGCGGCTACAATGAGCAGTTCTTC.

The genes are TRBV10-3 and TRBJ1-5; 9 bases match TRBD1. J lost 7 bases, V lost 2 bases, and 9 bases had no gene match. Germline loops: CDR1 ENHRY, CDR2 SYGVKD. This CDR3 has 16 residues. The CDR3 loop is CAISEMDRGLGQPQHF. The CDR3 bases are TGTGCCATCAGTGAGATGGACAGGGGCTTGGGGCAGCCCCAGCATTTT.